This TCR beta chain was retrieved from a study of T cell responses to AZD1222 COVID-19 vaccine. The sample holds one count of this clone. Antigen: not known. Study findings and constraints: Sampled repertoires all dated from after the peak T cell response. Mapped onto spike, vaccine-associated CD4 TCRs spanned it and were dominant at 160-218 and 743-854.

Sequencing was performed with immunoSEQ multiplex PCR; in TCRdb, only in-frame clones are kept and a portion is missing. The sample has 100,000 to 150,000 clones, about 89% seen once. From germline, CDR1 is ENHRY and CDR2 SYGVKD. The V gene lost 2 bases and the J gene lost 7 bases, with 21 bases spanning the gap. The CDR3 is made up of 16 amino acids. The specimen comprised peripheral blood, sampled on day 0 of AZD1222 vaccination. The rearrangement joins TRBV10-3 to TRBJ2-7; D perhaps matches TRBD1 (5 bases). The sequence derives from an adult in good health. As DNA, the CDR3 is TGTGCCATCAGTGAGAGGACACCTGGGGTAGTAGGGGAGCAGTACTTC. Translating it yields CAISERTPGVVGEQYF.